The entry below describes one T cell receptor (beta chain). Its antigen remains undetermined. No quality values exist for individual bases; no much larger clone is one base distant. These data come from a study of T-cell reconstitution after alpha-beta-depleted transplantation in children (dated by TCRdb to the mid-2010s). Regarding the complete study: T-cell immune reconstitution after TCRalphabeta/CD19-depleted allogeneic hematopoietic cell transplantation in children was quantitatively tracked in the study by means of TCR repertoire profiling. The investigation overall reported the following: The apparently early recovery of alphabetaT-cell counts about two months after transplant reportedly depended on only several hundred rapidly expanded clones that came from non-depleted graft cells. The high TCRbeta diversity at day 60 in some patients was ascribed to recipient T cells and intrathymic progenitors that had survived conditioning. The frequencies of hyperexpanded clones fell over the following months, and after one year, T-cell counts and TCRbeta diversity were mostly attributed to newly produced T cells.

Deletion took 6 bases off V and 11 bases off J, with a span of 17 bases between the germline ends. The CDR3 starts with the cysteine, ends with the phenylalanine, and has 13 residues. The only DNA kept is the CDR3, 39 bases in frame from the first base. CDR1 and CDR2 are read off the germline V gene as SGHTA and FQGNSA. Receptor libraries were prepared by PCR. This sample was sequenced with an Illumina HiSeq 2500. To normalize quantification of the TCRbeta repertoire, the TCR libraries were built with molecular barcoding that relied on unique molecular identifiers. Through fastp at Q25 and MiXCR, TCRdb rebuilt clones from the public reads, retaining in-frame beta chains. One record per CDR3 amino acid sequence lists the most common genes and DNA. The sample table shows about 580,000 distinct CDR3 sequences, and 25% to 30% are seen once. The ten largest make up under 45% of the sample. This sample's treatment or condition label indicates: allogeneic hematopoietic cell transplantation with graft depleted of TCRalphabeta T cells and CD19 B cells. The transplant recipients were children given TCRalphabeta/CD19-depleted allogeneic hematopoietic cell grafts.

This receptor was taken from a boy less than two years old with Wiskott-Aldrich syndrome, due to receive a stem cell transplant. The rearranged chain carries TRBV7-2 and TRBJ2-1, with a tentative D gene TRBD2 over 5 matching bases. The sequences come from PBMCs, collected before TCRalphabeta/CD19-depleted stem cell transplant. The CDR3 has the sequence CASRLLGAQQQFF. Here is the DNA: TGTGCCAGCAGGCTACTAGGTGCGCAACAGCAGTTCTTC.